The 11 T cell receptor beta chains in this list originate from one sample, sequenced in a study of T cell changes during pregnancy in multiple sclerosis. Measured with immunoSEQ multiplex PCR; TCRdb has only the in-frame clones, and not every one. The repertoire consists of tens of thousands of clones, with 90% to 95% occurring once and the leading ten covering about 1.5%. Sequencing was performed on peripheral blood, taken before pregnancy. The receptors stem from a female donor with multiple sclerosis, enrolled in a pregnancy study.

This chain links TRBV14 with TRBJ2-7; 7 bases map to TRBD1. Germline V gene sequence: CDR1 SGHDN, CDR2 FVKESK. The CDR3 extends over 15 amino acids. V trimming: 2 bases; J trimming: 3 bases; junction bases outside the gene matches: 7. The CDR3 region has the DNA TGTGCCAGCAGCCAATACAGGGGAAGGAGCTACGAGCAGTACTTC. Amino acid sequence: CASSQYRGRSYEQYF.

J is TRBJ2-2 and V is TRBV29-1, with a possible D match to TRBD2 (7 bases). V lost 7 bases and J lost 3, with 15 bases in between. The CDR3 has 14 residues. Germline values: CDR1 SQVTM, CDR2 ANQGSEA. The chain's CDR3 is CSAGGGGDTGELFF. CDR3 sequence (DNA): TGCAGCGCGGGGGGCGGGGGTGACACCGGGGAGCTGTTTTTT.

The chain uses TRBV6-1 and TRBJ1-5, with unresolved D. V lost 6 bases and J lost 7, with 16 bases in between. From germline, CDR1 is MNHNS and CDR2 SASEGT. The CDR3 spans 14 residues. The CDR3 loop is CASSGLIGGQPQHF. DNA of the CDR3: TGTGCCAGCAGCGGTCTTATCGGAGGACAGCCCCAGCATTTT.

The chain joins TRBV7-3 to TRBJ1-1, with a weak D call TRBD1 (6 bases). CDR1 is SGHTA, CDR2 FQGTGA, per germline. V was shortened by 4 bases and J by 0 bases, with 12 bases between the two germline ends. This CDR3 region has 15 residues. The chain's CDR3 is CASSSRGGMNTEAFF. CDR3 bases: TGTGCCAGCAGCTCGAGAGGGGGAATGAACACTGAAGCTTTCTTT.

DNA for the CDR3: TGTGCCAGCAGTCGTCAGGGCGACACCTACGAGCAGTACTTC. It codes for CASSRQGDTYEQYF. This sequence joins TRBV28 and TRBJ2-7, with D possibly matching TRBD1 (5 bases). CDR1 and CDR2 from the germline V gene are MDHEN and SYDVKM. V was clipped by 5 bases and J by 2 bases, with 13 bases between them. This CDR3 spans 14 amino acids.

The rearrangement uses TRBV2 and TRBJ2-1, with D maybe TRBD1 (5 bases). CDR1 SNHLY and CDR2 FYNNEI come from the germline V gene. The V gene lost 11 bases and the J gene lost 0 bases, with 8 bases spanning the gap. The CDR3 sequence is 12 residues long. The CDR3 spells CAQGSSYNEQFF. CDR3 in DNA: TGTGCCCAGGGAAGCTCCTACAATGAGCAGTTCTTC.

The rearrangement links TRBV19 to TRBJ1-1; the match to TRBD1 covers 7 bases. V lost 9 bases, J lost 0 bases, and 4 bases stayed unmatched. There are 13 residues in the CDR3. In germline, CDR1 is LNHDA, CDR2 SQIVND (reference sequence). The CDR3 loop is CASFQGVNTEAFF. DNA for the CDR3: TGTGCCAGCTTTCAGGGGGTGAACACTGAAGCTTTCTTT. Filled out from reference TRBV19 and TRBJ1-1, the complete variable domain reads DGGITQSPKYLFRKEGQNVTLSCEQNLNHDAMYWYRQDPGQGLRLIYYSQIVNDFQKGDIAEGYSVSREKKESFPLTVTSAQKNPTAFYLCASFQGVNTEAFFGQGTRLTVV.

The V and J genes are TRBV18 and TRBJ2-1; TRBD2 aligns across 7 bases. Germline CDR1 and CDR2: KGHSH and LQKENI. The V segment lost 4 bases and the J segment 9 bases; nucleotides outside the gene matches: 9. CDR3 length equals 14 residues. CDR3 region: CASSLPGGGGEQFF. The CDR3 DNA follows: TGTGCCAGCTCACTCCCGGGGGGAGGTGGTGAGCAGTTCTTC.

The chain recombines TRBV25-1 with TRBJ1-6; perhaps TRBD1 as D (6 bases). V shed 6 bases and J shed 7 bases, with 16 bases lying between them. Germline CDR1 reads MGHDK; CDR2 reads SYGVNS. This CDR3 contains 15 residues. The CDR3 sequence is CASRPVQGWNSPLHF. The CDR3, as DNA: TGTGCCAGCAGGCCCGTACAGGGTTGGAATTCACCCCTCCACTTT.

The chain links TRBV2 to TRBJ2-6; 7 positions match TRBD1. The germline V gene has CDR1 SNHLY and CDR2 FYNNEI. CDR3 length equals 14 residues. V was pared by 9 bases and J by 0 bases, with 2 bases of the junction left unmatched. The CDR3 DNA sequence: TGTGCCAGACAGGGGTACTCTGGGGCCAACGTCCTGACTTTC. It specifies CARQGYSGANVLTF.

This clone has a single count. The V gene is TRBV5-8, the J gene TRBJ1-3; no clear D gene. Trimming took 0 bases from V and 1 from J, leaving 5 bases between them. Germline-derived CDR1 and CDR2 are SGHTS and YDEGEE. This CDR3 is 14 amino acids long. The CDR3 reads CASSLDSSGNTIYF. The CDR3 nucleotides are TGTGCCAGCAGCTTGGACTCATCTGGAAACACCATATATTTT. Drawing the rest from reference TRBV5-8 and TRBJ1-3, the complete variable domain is EAGVTQSPTHLIKTRGQQATLRCSPISGHTSVYWYQQALGLGLQFLLWYDEGEERNRGNFPPRFSGRQFPNYSSELNVNALELEDSALYLCASSLDSSGNTIYFGEGSWLTVV.